This T cell receptor beta chain stems from a study of CD8 T cells in ankylosing spondylitis. For TCR beta, libraries came from quantitative 5'-RACE with molecular barcodes. TCRdb processed the 5' RACE reads anew with MiXCR; each CDR3 protein has one entry. The table lists roughly 280,000 distinct CDR3 sequences, 20% of them singletons, with roughly 8% in the top ten. General study findings and limits: In ankylosing spondylitis patients, matched synovial fluid reportedly showed significant enrichment of disease-linked clones.

V lost 0 bases to trimming and J lost 2 bases, with 9 bases between them. Germline lookup yields CDR1 SGHAT and CDR2 FQNNGV. The CDR3 loop spans 15 amino acids. Note on this clonotype: Its specificity is not known.

V usage is TRBV11-2 and J usage is TRBJ2-3; D not resolved. The material sequenced was blood, either unsorted or a sorted T cell fraction (not recorded which). This TCR was sampled from a male donor with ankylosing spondylitis or in good health (not recorded which). The CDR3 bases are TGTGCCAGCAGCTTAGATGGTTCCCCCACAGATACGCAGTATTTT. It yields the protein CASSLDGSPTDTQYF.